This T cell receptor (beta chain) comes out of a study of regulatory T cells in long-lasting Graves disease. Time point reported: persistent/refractory GD, antithyroid drugs over 5 years with positive TRAb. From PBMCs, RNA was extracted and then used to make the TCR library. iRepertoire HTBI primers and Arm-PCR of CDR3 regions built TCR beta libraries. From the multiplex PCR reads, TCRdb called clonotypes with MiXCR, one entry per CDR3 protein. Here the sample spans hundreds of thousands of distinct CDR3 sequences, about 32% being singletons. This clonotype has only a few counts. The source of this sequence is a female donor with Graves disease. Sequenced here: peripheral blood mononuclear cells (PBMCs), sampled when the disease was refractory, from a patient treated with antithyroid drugs.

The CDR3 nucleotides read TGTGCCAGCAGCTTAGGAAGCGGGACGTCCGGGGAGCTGTTTTTT. Translating it yields CASSLGSGTSGELFF. The chain joins TRBV7-9 to TRBJ2-2; 7 nucleotides agree with TRBD2. The V gene end was trimmed by 1 base and the J gene end by 6 bases; junction bases not matched to a gene: 5. Looked up from germline, CDR1 is SEHNR and CDR2 is FQNEAQ (reference sequence). The CDR3 is made up of 15 amino acids.